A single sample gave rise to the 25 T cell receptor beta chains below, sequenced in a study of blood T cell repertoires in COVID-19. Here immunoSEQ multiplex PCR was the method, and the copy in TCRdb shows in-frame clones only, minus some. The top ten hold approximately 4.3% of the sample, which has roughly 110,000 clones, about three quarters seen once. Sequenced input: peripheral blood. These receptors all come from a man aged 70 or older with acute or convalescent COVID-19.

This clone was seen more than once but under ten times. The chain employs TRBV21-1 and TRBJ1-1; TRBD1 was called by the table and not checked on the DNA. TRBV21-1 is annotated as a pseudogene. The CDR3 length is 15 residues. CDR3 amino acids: CASSKDGTMNTEAFF. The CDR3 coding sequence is TGTGCCAGCAGCAAAGACGGGACAATGAACACTGAAGCTTTCTTT.

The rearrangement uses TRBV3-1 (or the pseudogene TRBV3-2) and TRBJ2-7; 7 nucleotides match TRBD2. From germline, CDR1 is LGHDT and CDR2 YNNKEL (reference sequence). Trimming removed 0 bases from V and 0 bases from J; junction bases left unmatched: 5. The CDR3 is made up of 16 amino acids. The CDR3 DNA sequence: TGTGCCAGCAGCCAAGATCTCCTAGCGGTCTCCTACGAGCAGTACTTC. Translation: CASSQDLLAVSYEQYF.

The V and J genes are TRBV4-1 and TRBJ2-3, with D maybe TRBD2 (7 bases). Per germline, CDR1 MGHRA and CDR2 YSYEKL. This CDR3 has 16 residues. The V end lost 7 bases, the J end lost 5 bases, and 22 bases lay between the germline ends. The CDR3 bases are TGCGCCAGCACGACGGGACTAACGGGGGCATTAGATACGCAGTATTTT. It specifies CASTTGLTGALDTQYF.

The CDR3 region has the DNA TGTGCCAGTAGTAATCGCGGGGGAAATGAAAAACTGTTTTTT. Translated: CASSNRGGNEKLFF. The J gene is TRBJ1-4, the V gene TRBV19; tentatively, D is TRBD1 (5 bases). The CDR3 is 14 amino acids. Germline V gene lookup returns CDR1 LNHDA and CDR2 SQIVND (reference sequence). Trimming pared 4 bases from V and 5 bases from J, leaving 11 bases between.

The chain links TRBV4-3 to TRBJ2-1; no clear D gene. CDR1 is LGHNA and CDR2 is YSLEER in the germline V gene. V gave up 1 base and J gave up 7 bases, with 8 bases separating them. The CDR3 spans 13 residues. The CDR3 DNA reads TGCGCCAGCAGCCAAGGGGCAAAGAATGAGCAGTTCTTC. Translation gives CASSQGAKNEQFF.

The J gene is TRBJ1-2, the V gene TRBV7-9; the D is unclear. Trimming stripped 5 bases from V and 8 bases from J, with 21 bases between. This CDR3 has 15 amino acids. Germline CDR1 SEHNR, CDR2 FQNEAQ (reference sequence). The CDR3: CASSALGAPASGYTF. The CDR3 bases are TGTGCCAGCAGCGCCTTGGGAGCGCCGGCAAGCGGCTACACCTTC.

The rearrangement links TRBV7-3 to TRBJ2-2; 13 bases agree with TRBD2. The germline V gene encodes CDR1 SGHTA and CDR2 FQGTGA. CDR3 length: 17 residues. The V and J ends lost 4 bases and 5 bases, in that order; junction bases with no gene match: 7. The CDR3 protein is CASSSGLAGVGTGELFF. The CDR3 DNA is TGTGCCAGCAGCTCCGGACTAGCGGGGGTTGGAACCGGGGAGCTGTTTTTT.

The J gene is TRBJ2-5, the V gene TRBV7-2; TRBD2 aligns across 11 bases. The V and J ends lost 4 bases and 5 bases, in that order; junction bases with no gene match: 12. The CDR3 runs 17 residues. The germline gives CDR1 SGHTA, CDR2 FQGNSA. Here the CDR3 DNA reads TGTGCCAGCAGCTCTAGGGTCTTAGCGGGGGGGGAGGAGACCCAGTACTTC. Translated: CASSSRVLAGGEETQYF.

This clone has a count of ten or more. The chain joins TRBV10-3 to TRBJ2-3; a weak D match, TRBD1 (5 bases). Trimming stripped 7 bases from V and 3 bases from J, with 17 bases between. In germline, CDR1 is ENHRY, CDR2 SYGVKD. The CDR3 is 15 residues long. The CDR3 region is CAITRSRVKTDTQYF. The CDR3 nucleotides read TGTGCCATCACCCGCTCCAGGGTGAAGACAGATACGCAGTATTTT.

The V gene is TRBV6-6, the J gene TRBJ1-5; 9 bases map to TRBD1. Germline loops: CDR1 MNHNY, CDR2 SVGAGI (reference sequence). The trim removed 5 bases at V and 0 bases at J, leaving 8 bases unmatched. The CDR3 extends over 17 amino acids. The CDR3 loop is CASSPDRGDDSNQPQHF. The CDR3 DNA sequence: TGTGCCAGCAGTCCGGACAGGGGTGATGATAGCAATCAGCCCCAGCATTTT.

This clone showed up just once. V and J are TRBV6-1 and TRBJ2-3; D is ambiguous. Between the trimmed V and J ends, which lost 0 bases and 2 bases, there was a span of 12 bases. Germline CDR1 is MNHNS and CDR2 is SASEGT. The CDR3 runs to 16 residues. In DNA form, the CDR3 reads TGTGCCAGCAGTGAAGCTCGGAGCTCAATCACAGATACGCAGTATTTT. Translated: CASSEARSSITDTQYF.

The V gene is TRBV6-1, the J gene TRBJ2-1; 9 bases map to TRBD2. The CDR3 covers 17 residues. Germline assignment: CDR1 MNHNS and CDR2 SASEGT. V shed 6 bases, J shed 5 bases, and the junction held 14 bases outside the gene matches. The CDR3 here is CASRETSGQFRNNEQFF. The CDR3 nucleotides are TGTGCCAGCAGAGAAACTAGCGGGCAATTTAGGAACAATGAGCAGTTCTTC.

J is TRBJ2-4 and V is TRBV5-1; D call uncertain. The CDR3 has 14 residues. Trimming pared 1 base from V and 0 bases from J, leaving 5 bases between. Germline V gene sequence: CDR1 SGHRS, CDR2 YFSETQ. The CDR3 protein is CASSLSTAKNIQYF. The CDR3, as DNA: TGCGCCAGCAGCTTGTCTACAGCCAAAAACATTCAGTACTTC.

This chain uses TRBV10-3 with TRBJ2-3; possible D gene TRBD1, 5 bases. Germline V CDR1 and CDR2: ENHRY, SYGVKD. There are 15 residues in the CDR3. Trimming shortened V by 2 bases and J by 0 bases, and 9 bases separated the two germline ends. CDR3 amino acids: CAISERQLSTDTQYF. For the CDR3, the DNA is TGTGCCATCAGTGAGAGACAGCTTAGCACAGATACGCAGTATTTT.

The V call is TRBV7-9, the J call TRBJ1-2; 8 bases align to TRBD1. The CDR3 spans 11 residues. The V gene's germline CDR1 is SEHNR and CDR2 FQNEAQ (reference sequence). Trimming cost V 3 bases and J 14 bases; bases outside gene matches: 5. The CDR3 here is CASSFGQGQTF. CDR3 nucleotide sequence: TGTGCCAGCAGCTTTGGACAGGGACAAACCTTC. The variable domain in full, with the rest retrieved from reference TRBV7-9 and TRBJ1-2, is DTGVSQNPRHKITKRGQNVTFRCDPISEHNRLYWYRQTLGQGPEFLTYFQNEAQLEKSRLLSDRFSAERPKGSFSTLEIQRTEQGDSAMYLCASSFGQGQTFGSGTRLTVV.

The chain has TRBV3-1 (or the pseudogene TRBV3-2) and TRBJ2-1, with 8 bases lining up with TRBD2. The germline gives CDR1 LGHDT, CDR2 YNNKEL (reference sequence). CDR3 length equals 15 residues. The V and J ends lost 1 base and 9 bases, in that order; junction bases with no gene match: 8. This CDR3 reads CASSQGTGGAREQFF. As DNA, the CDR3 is TGTGCCAGCAGCCAAGGTACGGGGGGGGCCCGTGAGCAGTTCTTC.

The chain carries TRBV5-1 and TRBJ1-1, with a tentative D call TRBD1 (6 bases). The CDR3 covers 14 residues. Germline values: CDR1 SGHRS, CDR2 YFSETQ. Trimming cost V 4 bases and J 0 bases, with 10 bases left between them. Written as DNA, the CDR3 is TGCGCCAGCAGCGTAGACAGGCTGAACACTGAAGCTTTCTTT. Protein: CASSVDRLNTEAFF.

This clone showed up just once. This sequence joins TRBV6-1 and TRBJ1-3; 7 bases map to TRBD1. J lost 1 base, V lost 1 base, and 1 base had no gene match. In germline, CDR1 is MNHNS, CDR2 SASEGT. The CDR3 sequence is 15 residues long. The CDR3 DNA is TGTGCCAGCAGTGAAGACAGGGGATCTGGAAACACCATATATTTT. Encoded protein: CASSEDRGSGNTIYF.

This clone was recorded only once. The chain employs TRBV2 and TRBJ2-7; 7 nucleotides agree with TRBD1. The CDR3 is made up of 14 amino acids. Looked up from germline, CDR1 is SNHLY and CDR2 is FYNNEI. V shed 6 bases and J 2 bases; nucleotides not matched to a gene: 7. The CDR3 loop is CASRPTGQTYEQYF. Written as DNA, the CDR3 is TGTGCCAGCAGGCCAACGGGACAGACCTACGAGCAGTACTTC. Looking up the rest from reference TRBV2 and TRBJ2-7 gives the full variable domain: EPEVTQTPSHQVTQMGQEVILRCVPISNHLYFYWYRQILGQKVEFLVSFYNNEISEKSEIFDDQFSVERPDGSNFTLKIRSTKLEDSAMYFCASRPTGQTYEQYFGPGTRLTVT.

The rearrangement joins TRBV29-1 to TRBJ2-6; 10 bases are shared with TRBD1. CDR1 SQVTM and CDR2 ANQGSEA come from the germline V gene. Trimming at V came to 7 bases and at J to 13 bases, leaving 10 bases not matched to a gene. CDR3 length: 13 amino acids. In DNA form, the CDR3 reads TGCAGCGCGTGGGGTGGGACAGGGGCGGTCCTGACTTTC. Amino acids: CSAWGGTGAVLTF.

Written as DNA, the CDR3 is TGTGCCAGCAGCGCCATCGACGGGGAAGAGCAGTTCTTC. It is translated as CASSAIDGEEQFF. The V and J genes are TRBV11-3 and TRBJ2-1; D may be TRBD2 (5 bases). Germline V CDR1 and CDR2: SGHNT, YENEEA. The CDR3 runs to 13 residues. V lost 5 bases and J lost 10, with 15 bases in between.

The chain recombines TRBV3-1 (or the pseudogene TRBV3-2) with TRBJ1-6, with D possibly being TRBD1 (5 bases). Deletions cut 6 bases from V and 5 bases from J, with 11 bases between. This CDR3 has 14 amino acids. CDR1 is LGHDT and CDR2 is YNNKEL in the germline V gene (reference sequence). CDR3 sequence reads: CASRSRQNNSPLHF. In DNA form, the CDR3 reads TGTGCCAGCAGATCGCGACAGAATAATTCACCCCTCCACTTT.

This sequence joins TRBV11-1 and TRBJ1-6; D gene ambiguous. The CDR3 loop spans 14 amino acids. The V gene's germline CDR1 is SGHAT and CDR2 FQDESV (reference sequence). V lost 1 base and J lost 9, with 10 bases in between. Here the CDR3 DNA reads TGTGCCAGCAGCTTAGGAGGGCAAGGTTCACCCCTCCACTTT. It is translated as CASSLGGQGSPLHF.

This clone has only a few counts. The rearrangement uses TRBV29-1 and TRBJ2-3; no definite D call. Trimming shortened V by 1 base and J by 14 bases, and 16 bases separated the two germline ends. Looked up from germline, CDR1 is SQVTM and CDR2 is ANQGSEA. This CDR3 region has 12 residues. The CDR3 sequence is CSVEALGGSTYF. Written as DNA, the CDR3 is TGCAGCGTTGAAGCCCTTGGCGGTTCCACGTATTTT.

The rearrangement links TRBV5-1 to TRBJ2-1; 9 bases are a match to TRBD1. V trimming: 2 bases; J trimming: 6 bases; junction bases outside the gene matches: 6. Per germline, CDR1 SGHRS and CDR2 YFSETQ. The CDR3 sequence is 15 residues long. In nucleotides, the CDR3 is TGCGCCAGCAGCTTAGGACAGGGGAGCATCAATGAGCAGTTCTTC. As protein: CASSLGQGSINEQFF.